This T cell receptor beta chain was documented in a study of T-cell memory formation after mild COVID-19. TCRdb independently ran MiXCR on the 5' RACE reads; one entry per CDR3 protein. The sample holds over 400,000 distinct CDR3 sequences, under 25% seen once. The sample comprised PBMCs or a T cell subset sorted from them (not recorded which). The sequence derives from an adult woman who had mild COVID-19 (a few samples of this study predate the infection). Cell type and time point are not known.

The CDR3 nucleotides are TGTGCCAGCAGCTTACAGCAAGAGACCCAGTACTTC. Protein: CASSLQQETQYF. This sequence joins TRBV7-9 and TRBJ2-5; no clear D. The CDR3 covers 12 residues. CDR1 is SEHNR and CDR2 is FQNEAQ in the germline V gene (reference sequence). Trimming pared 2 bases from V and 2 bases from J, leaving 3 bases between.